Sequencing of this T cell receptor (beta chain) was carried out in a study of OX40 agonist ivuxolimab in advanced cancers. Study outcomes and limitations: Among the lowest levels of clonal expansion were found in partial responders at 0.1-3.0 mg/kg.

Germline loops: CDR1 SNHLY, CDR2 FYNNEI. With 4 bases removed from V and 8 bases from J, the gap between germline ends came to 17 bases. There are 15 residues in the CDR3. As regards this clone: Its matching antigen is unknown.

Generated by immunoSEQ multiplex PCR, the TCRdb table keeps only in-frame clones and is missing some. Here the sample spans tens of thousands of clones, 87% being singletons. This clonotype was sampled from an adult with an advanced solid tumor such as melanoma, head and neck, liver or kidney cancer. The gene calls are TRBV2 and TRBJ2-2; D might be TRBD1 (6 bases). The sample was CD4+ or CD8+ T cells sorted from blood, taken in a trial of the OX40 agonist ivuxolimab. CDR3 loop: CASSVGASGVGELFF. CDR3 nucleotides: TGTGCCAGCAGTGTGGGAGCTTCAGGGGTTGGGGAGCTGTTTTTT.